This TCR beta chain is drawn from a study of OX40 agonist ivuxolimab in advanced cancers. On the study more broadly: While on treatment, patients had intravenous ivuxolimab at 0.01 to 10 mg/kg every 2 weeks. General study points: The authors also found low normalized T-cell clonal expansion in some nonresponders. CD4+ and CD8+ T cells in blood underwent clonal expansion by week 6 at 0.1 to 3.0 mg/kg.

Germline V lookup: CDR1 PRHDT, CDR2 FYEKMQ (reference sequence). The ends lost 0 bases at V and 5 bases at J; junction bases unmatched: 10. The CDR3 has 17 residues. This clone was seen once. As yet, its antigen is unknown. Measured with immunoSEQ multiplex PCR; TCRdb has only the in-frame clones, and not every one. This table has around 78,000 clones, around 85% appearing once. The receptor was isolated from an adult with an advanced solid tumor such as melanoma, head and neck, liver or kidney cancer. Specimen: CD4+ or CD8+ T cells sorted from blood, collected in a trial of the OX40 agonist ivuxolimab. The rearrangement joins TRBV13 to TRBJ2-3; 8 bases map to TRBD2. The CDR3: CASSLGPGRASGDTQYF. As DNA, the CDR3 is TGTGCCAGCAGCTTAGGGCCCGGGAGGGCCTCCGGAGATACGCAGTATTTT.